The TCR beta chain under discussion was sequenced for a study of sequential checkpoint blockade in melanoma. As for the study in general: Patients were randomized 1:1 to nivolumab-then-ipilimumab or ipilimumab-then-nivolumab first-line. After both sequences, patients received maintenance nivolumab.

TCRdb's table, derived via immunoSEQ multiplex PCR, lists solely in-frame clones and lacks some. The sample records about 3,500 clones, 15% to 20% being singletons. The CDR3 contains 13 residues. From germline, CDR1 is GTSNPN and CDR2 SVGIG (reference sequence). Trimming removed 2 bases from V and 6 bases from J, with 12 bases in between. Treatment of the sample: randomized to nivolumab then ipilimumab (arm A) or the reverse (arm B). The genes are TRBV30 and TRBJ2-3; TRBD2 might be the D (6 bases). The material sequenced was tumor tissue (inferred from file names), taken from a patient given nivolumab and ipilimumab in sequence. This clonotype was sampled from a human donor with melanoma. In DNA form, the CDR3 reads TGTGCCTGGAGTCCGGCTAGCGATGATACGCAGTATTTT. It translates to CAWSPASDDTQYF.